This T cell receptor beta chain was observed in a study of shared clonotypes between healthy human individuals. CD45RO-negative, CCR7-positively selected cells formed the naive CD8 fraction, excluding terminally differentiated effector memory CD45RA+ cells. Each of the donors was a healthy adult who was HIV-negative and had not had a recent acute infection or vaccination. TCRdb keeps only in-frame clones here, not all; method: immunoSEQ multiplex PCR. The data show roughly 890,000 clones, with 85% to 95% seen just once and 24% held by the top ten. Per germline, CDR1 MDHEN and CDR2 SYDVKM. After removal of 3 bases from V and 0 bases from J, the junction contained 7 bases not matched to a gene. The CDR3 has 16 residues.

The chain has TRBV28 and TRBJ1-1; 7 nucleotides align to TRBD1. The specimen was naive CD8+ T cells sorted from blood. The source of this sequence is a man younger than 40 in good health. The CDR3 protein is CASSFNQGQMNTEAFF. The CDR3 nucleotides read TGTGCCAGCAGTTTTAACCAGGGACAGATGAACACTGAAGCTTTCTTT.